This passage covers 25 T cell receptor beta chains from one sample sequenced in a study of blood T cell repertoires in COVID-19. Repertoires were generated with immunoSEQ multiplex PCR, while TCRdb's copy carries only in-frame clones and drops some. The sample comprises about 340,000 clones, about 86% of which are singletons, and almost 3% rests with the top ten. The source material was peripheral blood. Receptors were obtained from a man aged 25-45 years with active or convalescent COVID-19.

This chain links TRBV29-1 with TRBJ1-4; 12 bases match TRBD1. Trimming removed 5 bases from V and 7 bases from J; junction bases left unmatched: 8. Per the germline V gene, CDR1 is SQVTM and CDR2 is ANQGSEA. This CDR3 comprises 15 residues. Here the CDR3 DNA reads TGCAGCGTTCAAGGGACAGGGGGCCTCGGTGAAAAACTGTTTTTT. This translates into CSVQGTGGLGEKLFF.

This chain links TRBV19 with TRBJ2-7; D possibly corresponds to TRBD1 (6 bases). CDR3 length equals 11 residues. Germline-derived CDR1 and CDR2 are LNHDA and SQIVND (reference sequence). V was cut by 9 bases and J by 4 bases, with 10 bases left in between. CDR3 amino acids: CASRGGYEQYF. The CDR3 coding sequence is TGTGCCAGCAGGGGCGGGTACGAGCAGTACTTC.

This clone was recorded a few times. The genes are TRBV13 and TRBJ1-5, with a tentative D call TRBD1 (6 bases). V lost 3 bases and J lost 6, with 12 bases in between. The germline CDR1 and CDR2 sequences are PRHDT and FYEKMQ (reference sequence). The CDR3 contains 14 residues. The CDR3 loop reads CASSLRGRGQPQHF. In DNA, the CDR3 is TGTGCCAGCAGCTTGAGGGGCAGGGGTCAGCCCCAGCATTTT.

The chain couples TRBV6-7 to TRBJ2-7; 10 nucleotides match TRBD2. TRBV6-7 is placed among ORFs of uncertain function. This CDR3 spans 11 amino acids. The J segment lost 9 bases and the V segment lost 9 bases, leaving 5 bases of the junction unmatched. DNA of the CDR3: TGTGCCAGGAGCGGGGGGGCCCCGCAGTACTTC. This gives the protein CARSGGAPQYF.

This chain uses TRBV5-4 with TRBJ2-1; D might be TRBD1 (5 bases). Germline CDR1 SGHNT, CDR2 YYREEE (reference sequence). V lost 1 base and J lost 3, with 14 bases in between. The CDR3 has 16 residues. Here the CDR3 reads CASSLSARVGYNEQFF. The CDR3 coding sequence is TGTGCCAGCAGCTTGTCTGCCAGGGTGGGCTACAATGAGCAGTTCTTC.

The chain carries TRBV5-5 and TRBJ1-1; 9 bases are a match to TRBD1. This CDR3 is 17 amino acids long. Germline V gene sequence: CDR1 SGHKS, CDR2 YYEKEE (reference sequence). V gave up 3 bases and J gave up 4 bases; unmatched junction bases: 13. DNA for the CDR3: TGTGCCAGCAGCTGGGAACTACAGGGGGCGACCGGCACTGAAGCTTTCTTT. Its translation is CASSWELQGATGTEAFF. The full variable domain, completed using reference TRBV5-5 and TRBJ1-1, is DAGVTQSPTHLIKTRGQQVTLRCSPISGHKSVSWYQQVLGQGPQFIFQYYEKEERGRGNFPDRFSARQFPNYSSELNVNALLLGDSALYLCASSWELQGATGTEAFFGQGTRLTVV.

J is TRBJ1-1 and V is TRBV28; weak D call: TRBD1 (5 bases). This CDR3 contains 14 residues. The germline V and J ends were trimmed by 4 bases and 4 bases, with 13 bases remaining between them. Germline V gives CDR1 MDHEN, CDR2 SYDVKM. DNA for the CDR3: TGTGCCAGCAGTTCCCCAGGCAGGGCCACTGAAGCTTTCTTT. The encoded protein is CASSSPGRATEAFF.

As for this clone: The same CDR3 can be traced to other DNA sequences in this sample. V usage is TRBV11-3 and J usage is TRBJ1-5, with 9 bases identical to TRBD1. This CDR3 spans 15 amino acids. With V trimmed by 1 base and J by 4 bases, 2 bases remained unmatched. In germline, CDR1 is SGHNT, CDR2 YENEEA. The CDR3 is CASSLGGQGNQPQHF. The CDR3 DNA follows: TGTGCCAGCAGCTTAGGGGGACAGGGAAATCAGCCCCAGCATTTT.

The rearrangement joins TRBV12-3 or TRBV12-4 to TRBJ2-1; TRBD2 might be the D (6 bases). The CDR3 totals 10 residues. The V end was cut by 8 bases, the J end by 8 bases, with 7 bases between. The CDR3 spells CASGGDEQFF. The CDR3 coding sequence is TGTGCCAGCGGAGGGGATGAGCAGTTCTTC.

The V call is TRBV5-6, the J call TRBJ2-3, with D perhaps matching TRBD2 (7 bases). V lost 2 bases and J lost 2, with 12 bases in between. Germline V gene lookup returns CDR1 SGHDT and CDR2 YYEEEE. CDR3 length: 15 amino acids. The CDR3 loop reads CASSFGGGYTDTQYF. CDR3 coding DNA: TGTGCCAGCAGCTTTGGCGGGGGCTACACAGATACGCAGTATTTT.

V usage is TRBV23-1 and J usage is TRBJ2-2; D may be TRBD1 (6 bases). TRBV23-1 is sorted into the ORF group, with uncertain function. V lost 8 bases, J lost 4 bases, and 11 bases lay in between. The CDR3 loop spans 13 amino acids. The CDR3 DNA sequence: TGCGCCAGCCCCTCAGGGGCCACCGGGGAGCTGTTTTTT. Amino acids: CASPSGATGELFF.

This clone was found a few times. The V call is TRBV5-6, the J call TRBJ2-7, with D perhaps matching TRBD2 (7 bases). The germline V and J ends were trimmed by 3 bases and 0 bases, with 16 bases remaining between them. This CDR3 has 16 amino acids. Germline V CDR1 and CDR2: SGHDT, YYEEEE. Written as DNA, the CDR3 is TGTGCCAGCAGCTCCTTAGGGGGGGCTAGCTCCTACGAGCAGTACTTC. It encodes CASSSLGGASSYEQYF.

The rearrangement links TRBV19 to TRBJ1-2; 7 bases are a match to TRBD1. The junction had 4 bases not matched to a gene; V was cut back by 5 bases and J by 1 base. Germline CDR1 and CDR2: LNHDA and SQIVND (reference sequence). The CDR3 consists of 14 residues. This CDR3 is CASSAQGDNYGYTF. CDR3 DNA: TGTGCCAGTAGTGCCCAGGGGGATAACTATGGCTACACCTTC.

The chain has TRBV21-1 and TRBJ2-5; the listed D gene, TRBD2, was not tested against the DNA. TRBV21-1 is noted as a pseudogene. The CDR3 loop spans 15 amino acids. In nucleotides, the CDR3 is TGTGCCAGCAGCACCCTCGCCCGGGGGAGGGAGACCCAGTACTTC. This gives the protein CASSTLARGRETQYF.

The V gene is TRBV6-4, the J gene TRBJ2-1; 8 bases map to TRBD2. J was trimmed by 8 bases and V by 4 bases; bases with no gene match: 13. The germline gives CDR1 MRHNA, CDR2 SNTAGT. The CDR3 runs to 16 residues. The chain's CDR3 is CASSATGTRSSDEQFF. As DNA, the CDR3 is TGTGCCAGCAGTGCAACCGGGACTAGAAGTAGTGATGAGCAGTTCTTC.

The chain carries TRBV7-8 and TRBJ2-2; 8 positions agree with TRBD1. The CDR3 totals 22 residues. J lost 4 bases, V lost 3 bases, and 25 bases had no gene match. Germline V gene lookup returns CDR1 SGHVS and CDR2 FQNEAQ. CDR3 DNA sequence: TGTGCCAGCAGCTTCTCTAGAATCCCCGGGACAGGTGGGGAGAGGAGCACCGGGGAGCTGTTTTTT. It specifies CASSFSRIPGTGGERSTGELFF.

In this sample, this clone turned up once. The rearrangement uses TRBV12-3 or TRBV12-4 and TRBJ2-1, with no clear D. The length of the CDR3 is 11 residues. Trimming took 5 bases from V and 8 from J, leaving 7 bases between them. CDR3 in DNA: TGTGCCAGCAGTCCACTTTATGAGCAGTTCTTC. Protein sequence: CASSPLYEQFF.

The CDR3 loop reads CASSSGQGSEKLFF. The DNA of the CDR3 is TGTGCCAGCAGCTCTGGACAGGGGAGTGAAAAACTGTTTTTT. This chain connects TRBV6-5 to TRBJ1-4; 9 nucleotides line up with TRBD1. From germline, CDR1 is MNHEY and CDR2 SVGAGI. There are 14 residues in the CDR3. V dropped 6 bases and J dropped 7; count of bases not matched to a gene: 6.

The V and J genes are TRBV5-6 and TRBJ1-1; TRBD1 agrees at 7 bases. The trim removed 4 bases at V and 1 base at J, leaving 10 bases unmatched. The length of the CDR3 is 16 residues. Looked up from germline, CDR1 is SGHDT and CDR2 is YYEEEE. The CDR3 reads CASSPRTGEPNTEAFF. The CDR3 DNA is TGTGCCAGCAGCCCCCGGACAGGAGAACCGAACACTGAAGCTTTCTTT. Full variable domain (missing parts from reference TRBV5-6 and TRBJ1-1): DAGVTQSPTHLIKTRGQQVTLRCSPKSGHDTVSWYQQALGQGPQFIFQYYEEEERQRGNFPDRFSGHQFPNYSSELNVNALLLGDSALYLCASSPRTGEPNTEAFFGQGTRLTVV.

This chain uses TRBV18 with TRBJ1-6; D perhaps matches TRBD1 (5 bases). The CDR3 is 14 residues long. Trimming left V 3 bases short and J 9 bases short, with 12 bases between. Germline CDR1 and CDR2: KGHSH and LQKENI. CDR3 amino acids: CASSPTGVGSPLHF. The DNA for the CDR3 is TGTGCCAGCTCACCGACGGGGGTCGGTTCACCCCTCCACTTT.

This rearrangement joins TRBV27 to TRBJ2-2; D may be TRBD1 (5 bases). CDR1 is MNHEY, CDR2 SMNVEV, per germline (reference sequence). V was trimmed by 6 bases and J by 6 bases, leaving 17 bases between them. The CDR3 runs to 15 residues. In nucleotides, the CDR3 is TGTGCCAGCAGCAGACTGGGGCGTGGGGCCGGGGAGCTGTTTTTT. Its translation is CASSRLGRGAGELFF.

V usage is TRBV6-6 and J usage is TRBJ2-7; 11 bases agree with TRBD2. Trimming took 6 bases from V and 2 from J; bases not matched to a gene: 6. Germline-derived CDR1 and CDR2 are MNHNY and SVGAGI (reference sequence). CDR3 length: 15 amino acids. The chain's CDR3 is CASRSGLAEAYEQYF. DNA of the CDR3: TGTGCCAGCAGGTCGGGACTAGCGGAGGCCTACGAGCAGTACTTC.

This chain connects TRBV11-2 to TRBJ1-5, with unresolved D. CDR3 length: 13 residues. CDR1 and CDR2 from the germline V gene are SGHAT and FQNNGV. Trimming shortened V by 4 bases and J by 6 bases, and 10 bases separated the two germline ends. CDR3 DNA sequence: TGTGCCAGCAGCTCTACTAATGGTCAGCCCCAGCATTTT. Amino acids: CASSSTNGQPQHF.

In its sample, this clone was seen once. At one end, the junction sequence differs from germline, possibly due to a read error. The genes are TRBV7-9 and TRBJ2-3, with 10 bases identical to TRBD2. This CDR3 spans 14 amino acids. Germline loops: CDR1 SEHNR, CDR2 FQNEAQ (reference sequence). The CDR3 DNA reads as TGTGCCAGCAGCTCTAGCGGGAGCAGAGATACGCAGTATTTT. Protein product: CASSSSGSRDTQYF.

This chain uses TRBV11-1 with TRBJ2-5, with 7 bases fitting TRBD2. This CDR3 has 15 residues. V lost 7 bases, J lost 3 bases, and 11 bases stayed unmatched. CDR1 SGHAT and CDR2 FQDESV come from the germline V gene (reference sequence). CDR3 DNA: TGTGCCAGCACACGGGGAGGGGCGGGTGAAGAGACCCAGTACTTC. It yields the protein CASTRGGAGEETQYF.